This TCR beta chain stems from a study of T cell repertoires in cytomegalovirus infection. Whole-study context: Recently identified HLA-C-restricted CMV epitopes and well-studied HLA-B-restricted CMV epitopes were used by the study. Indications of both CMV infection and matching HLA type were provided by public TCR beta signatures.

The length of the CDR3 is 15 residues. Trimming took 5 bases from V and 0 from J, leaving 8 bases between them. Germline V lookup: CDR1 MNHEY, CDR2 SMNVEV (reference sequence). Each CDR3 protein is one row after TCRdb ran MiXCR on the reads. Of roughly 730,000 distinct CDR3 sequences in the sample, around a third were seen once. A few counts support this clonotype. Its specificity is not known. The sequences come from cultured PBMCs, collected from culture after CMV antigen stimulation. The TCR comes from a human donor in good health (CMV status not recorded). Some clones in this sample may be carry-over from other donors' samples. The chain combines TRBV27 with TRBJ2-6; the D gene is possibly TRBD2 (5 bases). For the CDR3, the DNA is TGTGCCAGCAGTACTAGGGCCTCTGGGGCCAACGTCCTGACTTTC. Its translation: CASSTRASGANVLTF.